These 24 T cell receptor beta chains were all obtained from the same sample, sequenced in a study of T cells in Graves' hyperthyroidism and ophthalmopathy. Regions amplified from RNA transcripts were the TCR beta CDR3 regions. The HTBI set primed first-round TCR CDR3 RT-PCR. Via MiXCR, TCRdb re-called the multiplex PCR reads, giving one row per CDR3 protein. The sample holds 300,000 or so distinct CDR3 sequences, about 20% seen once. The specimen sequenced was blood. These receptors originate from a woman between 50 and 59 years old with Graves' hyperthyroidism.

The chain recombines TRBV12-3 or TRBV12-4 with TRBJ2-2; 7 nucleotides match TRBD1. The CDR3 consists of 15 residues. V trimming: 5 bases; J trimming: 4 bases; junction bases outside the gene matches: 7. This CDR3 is CASSLGQSGTGELFF. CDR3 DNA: TGTGCCAGCAGTCTGGGACAGTCGGGCACCGGGGAGCTGTTTTTT.

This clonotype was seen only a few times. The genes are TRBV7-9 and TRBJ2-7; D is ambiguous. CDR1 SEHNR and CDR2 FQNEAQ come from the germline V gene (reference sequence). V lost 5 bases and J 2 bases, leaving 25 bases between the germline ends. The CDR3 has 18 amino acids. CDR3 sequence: CASSQLRDTELHTYEQYF. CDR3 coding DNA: TGTGCCAGCAGCCAGCTCCGAGACACCGAACTGCACACCTACGAGCAGTACTTC.

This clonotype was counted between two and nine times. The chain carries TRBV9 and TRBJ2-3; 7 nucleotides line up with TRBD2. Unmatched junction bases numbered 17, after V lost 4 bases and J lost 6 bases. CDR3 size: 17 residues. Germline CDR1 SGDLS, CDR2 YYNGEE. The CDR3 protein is CASSPGGGAGFLDTQYF. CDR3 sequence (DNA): TGTGCCAGCAGCCCTGGTGGAGGAGCGGGGTTTTTGGATACGCAGTATTTT.

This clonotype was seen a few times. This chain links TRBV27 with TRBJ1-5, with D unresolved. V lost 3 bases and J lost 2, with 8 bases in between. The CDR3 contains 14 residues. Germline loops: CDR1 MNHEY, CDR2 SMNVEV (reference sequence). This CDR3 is CASSFIGGNQPQHF. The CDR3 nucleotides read TGTGCCAGCAGTTTTATCGGGGGCAATCAGCCCCAGCATTTT.

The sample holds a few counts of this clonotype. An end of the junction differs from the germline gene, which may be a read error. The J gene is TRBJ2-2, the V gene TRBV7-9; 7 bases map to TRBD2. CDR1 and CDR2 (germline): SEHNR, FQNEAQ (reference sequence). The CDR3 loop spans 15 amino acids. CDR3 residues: CALGLAATNTGELFF. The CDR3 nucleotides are TGCGCCTTGGGGCTAGCGGCGACGAACACCGGGGAGCTGTTTTTT. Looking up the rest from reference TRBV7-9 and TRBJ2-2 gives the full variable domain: DTGVSQNPRHKITKRGQNVTFRCDPISEHNRLYWYRQTLGQGPEFLTYFQNEAQLEKSRLLSDRFSAERPKGSFSTLEIQRTEQGDSAMYLCALGLAATNTGELFFGEGSRLTVL.

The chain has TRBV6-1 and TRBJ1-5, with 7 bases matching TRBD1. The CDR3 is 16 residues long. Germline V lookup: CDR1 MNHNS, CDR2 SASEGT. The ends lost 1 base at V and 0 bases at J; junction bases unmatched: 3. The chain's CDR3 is CASSEEGAYSNQPQHF. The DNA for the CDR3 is TGTGCCAGCAGTGAAGAGGGGGCGTATAGCAATCAGCCCCAGCATTTT.

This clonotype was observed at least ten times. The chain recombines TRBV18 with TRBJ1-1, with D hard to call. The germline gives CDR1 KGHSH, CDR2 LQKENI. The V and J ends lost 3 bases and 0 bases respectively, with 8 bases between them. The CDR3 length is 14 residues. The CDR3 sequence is CASSPGLMNTEAFF. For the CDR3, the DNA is TGTGCCAGCTCACCGGGCTTGATGAACACTGAAGCTTTCTTT.

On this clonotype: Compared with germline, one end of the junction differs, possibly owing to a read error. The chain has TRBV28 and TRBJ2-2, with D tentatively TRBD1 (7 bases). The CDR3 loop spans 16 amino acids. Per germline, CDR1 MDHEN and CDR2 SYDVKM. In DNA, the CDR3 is TGTGCCAGCAGTTTAGGAGGGGGCGCGAAGACCGGGGAGCTGTTTTTT. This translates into CASSLGGGAKTGELFF.

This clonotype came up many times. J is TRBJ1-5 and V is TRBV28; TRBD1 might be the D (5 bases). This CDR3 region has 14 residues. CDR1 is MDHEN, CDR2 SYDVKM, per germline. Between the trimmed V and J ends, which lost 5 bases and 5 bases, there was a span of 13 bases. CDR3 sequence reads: CASSRTQGYQPQHF. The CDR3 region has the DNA TGTGCCAGCAGTCGTACCCAGGGTTATCAGCCCCAGCATTTT.

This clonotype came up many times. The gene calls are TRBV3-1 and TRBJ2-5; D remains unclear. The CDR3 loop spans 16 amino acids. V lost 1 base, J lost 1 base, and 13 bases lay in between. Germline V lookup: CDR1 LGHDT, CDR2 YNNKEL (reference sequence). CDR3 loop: CASSQGSAPAQETQYF. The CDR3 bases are TGTGCCAGCAGCCAAGGCAGCGCCCCCGCCCAAGAGACCCAGTACTTC.

CDR3 region: CASSQGTGSSYNEQFF. The CDR3 DNA sequence: TGTGCCAGCAGCCAGGGGACAGGGAGCTCCTACAATGAGCAGTTCTTC. The V and J genes are TRBV7-3 and TRBJ2-1, with TRBD1 matching over 9 bases. Germline loops: CDR1 SGHTA, CDR2 FQGTGA. This CDR3 contains 16 residues. Trimming at V came to 5 bases and at J to 0 bases, leaving 5 bases not matched to a gene.

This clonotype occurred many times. CDR3 nucleotides: TGTGCCAGCAGCTTAACCGGGACAGCTGGAAACACCATATATTTT. As protein: CASSLTGTAGNTIYF. The rearrangement uses TRBV7-8 and TRBJ1-3, with TRBD1 identical over 7 bases. Germline assignment: CDR1 SGHVS and CDR2 FQNEAQ. The CDR3 is 15 residues long. V shed 2 bases, J shed 2 bases, and the junction held 3 bases outside the gene matches.

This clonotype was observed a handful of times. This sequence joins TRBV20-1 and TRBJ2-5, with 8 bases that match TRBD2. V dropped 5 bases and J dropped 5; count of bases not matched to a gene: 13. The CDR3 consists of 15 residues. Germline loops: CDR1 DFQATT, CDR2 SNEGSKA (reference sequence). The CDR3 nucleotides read TGCAGTGCTCCCCAAACTAGCGGCCATTGGGAGACCCAGTACTTC. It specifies CSAPQTSGHWETQYF.

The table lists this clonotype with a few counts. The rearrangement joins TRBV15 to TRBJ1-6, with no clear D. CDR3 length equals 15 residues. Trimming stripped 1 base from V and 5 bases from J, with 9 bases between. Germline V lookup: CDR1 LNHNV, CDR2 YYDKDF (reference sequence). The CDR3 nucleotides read TGTGCCACCAGCAGAGCTCCTACAGATAATTCACCCCTCCACTTT. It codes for CATSRAPTDNSPLHF.

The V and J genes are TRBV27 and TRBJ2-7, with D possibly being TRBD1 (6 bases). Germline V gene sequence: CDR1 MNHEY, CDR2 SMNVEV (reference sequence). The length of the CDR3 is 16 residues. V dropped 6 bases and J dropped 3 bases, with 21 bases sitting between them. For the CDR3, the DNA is TGTGCCAGCAGCGCAACCTCGGGACAAGCAGTCTACGAGCAGTACTTC. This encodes CASSATSGQAVYEQYF.

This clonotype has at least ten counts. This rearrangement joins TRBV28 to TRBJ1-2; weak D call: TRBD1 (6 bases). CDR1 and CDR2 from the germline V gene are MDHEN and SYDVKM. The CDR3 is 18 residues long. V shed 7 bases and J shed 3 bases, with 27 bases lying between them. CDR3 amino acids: CASTLGLGQPAADYGYTF. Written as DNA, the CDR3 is TGTGCCAGCACCCTGGGGCTCGGACAGCCCGCAGCGGACTATGGCTACACCTTC.

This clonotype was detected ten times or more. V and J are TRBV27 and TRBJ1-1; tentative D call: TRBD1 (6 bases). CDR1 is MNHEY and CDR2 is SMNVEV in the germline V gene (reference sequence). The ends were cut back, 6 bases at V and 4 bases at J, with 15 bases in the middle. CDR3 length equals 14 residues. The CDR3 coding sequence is TGTGCCAGCAGCTTCGAGGGGGGCATCACTGAAGCTTTCTTT. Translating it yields CASSFEGGITEAFF.

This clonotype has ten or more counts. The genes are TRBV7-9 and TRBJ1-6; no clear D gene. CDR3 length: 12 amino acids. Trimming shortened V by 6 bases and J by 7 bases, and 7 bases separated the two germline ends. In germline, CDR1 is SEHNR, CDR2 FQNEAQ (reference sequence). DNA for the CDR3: TGTGCCAGCAGTTTGGGGAATTCACCCCTCCACTTT. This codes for CASSLGNSPLHF.

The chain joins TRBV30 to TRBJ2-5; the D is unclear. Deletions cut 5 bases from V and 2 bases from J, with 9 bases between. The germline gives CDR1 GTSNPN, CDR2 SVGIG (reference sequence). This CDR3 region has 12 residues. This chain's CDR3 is CAWDSEQETQYF. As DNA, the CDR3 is TGTGCCTGGGACTCGGAGCAAGAGACCCAGTACTTC.

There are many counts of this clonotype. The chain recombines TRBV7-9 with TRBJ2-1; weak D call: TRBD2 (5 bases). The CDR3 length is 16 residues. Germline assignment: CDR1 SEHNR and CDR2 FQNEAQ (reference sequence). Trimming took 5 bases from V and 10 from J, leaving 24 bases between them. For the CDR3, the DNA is TGTGCCAGCAGCAGAGGAGCGAGCGGACTTACCGGGGAGCAGTTCTTC. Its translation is CASSRGASGLTGEQFF.

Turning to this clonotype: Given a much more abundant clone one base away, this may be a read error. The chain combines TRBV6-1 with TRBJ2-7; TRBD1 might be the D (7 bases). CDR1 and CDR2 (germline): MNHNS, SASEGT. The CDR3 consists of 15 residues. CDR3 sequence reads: CASSEPHGGGYGQYF. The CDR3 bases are TGTGCCAGCAGTGAACCCCACGGAGGGGGCTACGGGCAGTACTTC.

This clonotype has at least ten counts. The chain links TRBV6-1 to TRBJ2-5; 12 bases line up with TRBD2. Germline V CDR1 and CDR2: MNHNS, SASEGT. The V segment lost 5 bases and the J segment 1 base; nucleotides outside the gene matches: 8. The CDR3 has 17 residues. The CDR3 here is CASSSDGLAGSQETQYF. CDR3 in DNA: TGTGCCAGCAGTTCCGACGGACTAGCGGGGAGCCAAGAGACCCAGTACTTC.

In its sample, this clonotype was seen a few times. The CDR3 reads CASSGQGLTGELFF. The CDR3 DNA reads TGTGCCAGTAGTGGTCAGGGACTAACCGGGGAGCTGTTTTTT. The chain uses TRBV19 and TRBJ2-2, with 7 bases lining up with TRBD2. The CDR3 runs to 14 residues. V lost 5 bases and J lost 5; bases outside the gene matches: 5. Germline V lookup: CDR1 LNHDA, CDR2 SQIVND (reference sequence).

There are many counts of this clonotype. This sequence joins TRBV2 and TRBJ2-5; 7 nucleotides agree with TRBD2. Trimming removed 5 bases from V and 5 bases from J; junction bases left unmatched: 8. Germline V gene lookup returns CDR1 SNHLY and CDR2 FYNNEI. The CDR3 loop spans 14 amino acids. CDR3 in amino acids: CASSPGLQRETQYF. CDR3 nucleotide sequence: TGTGCCAGCAGTCCGGGACTACAGAGGGAGACCCAGTACTTC.